This is a list of T cell receptor beta chains from one sample in a study of T cells in Graves' hyperthyroidism and ophthalmopathy. TCRdb re-analysed the multiplex PCR reads in MiXCR, keeping a single row per CDR3 protein. The sample lists 250,000 to 300,000 distinct CDR3 sequences; roughly 20% were seen once. The sample consisted of blood. The receptor set was obtained from a man aged 50-59 years with Graves' ophthalmopathy. Both conserved end residues are trimmed from each CDR3.

J gene	V gene	CDR3 protein
TRBJ2-5	TRBV27	ASSLSLRTGNQETQY
TRBJ1-2	TRBV6-2/TRBV6-3	ASSYPRTGGGNYGYT
TRBJ2-7	TRBV4-2	ASSRPGQRVAGGSYEQY
TRBJ2-3	TRBV28	ASSSGRRTDTQY
TRBJ2-3	TRBV20-1	SARDRGLYSSRRGTQY
TRBJ2-7	TRBV7-6	ASSLRGAYEQY
TRBJ2-1	TRBV15	ATSRDRVDNEQF
TRBJ2-7	TRBV29-1	SVEDKRTSGSYEQY
TRBJ2-7	TRBV11-2	ASSLVIREQY
TRBJ2-3	TRBV5-4	ASSFGRDASTDTQY
TRBJ2-7	TRBV7-2	ASSEGQPPTYEQY
TRBJ2-3	TRBV7-6	ASSLSSGRTDTQY
TRBJ2-3	TRBV18	ASSPLRQGTTDTQY
TRBJ1-1	TRBV20-1	SAREGSDYTEAF
TRBJ2-6	TRBV15	VTSRDHVGSGANVLT
TRBJ2-1	TRBV28	ASSLVEGPAYNEQF
TRBJ1-3	TRBV2	ASSKGGGGAGNTIY
TRBJ1-6	TRBV6-1	ASSGDRAHSPLH
TRBJ1-3	TRBV19	ASTRGAPGNTIY
TRBJ1-1	TRBV11-1	ASSQDRATEAF
TRBJ1-2	TRBV7-9	ASSLPGRANGYT
TRBJ2-7	TRBV20-1	GMQGVGEQY
TRBJ1-1	TRBV5-4	ASSLDGDMNTEAF
TRBJ1-1	TRBV4-2	ASTPRGDTEAF
TRBJ2-5	TRBV7-9	ASSLVVDRQETQY
TRBJ2-1	TRBV14	ASSQDPSGPEQF
TRBJ2-7	TRBV6-1	ASSDIGEGEQY